The entry below gives a single T cell receptor beta chain sequence along with its context. Germline CDR1 SNHLY, CDR2 FYNNEI. J was trimmed by 6 bases and V by 7 bases; bases with no gene match: 7. The CDR3 runs 13 residues. Some clones are missing from TCRdb's copy, which holds only in-frame ones; the method was immunoSEQ multiplex PCR. Of about 250,000 clones in the sample, 87% were seen once. This sample is drawn from a study of blood T cell repertoires in COVID-19. V gene TRBV2 combines with J gene TRBJ1-2; the match to TRBD1 covers 8 bases. The receptor was isolated from a woman aged 30 to 39 with acute COVID-19. Specimen: PBMCs or T cells enriched from blood (not recorded which). The CDR3 bases are TGTGCCAGCATTTATCAGGGGGCTGATGGCTACACCTTC. As protein: CASIYQGADGYTF.